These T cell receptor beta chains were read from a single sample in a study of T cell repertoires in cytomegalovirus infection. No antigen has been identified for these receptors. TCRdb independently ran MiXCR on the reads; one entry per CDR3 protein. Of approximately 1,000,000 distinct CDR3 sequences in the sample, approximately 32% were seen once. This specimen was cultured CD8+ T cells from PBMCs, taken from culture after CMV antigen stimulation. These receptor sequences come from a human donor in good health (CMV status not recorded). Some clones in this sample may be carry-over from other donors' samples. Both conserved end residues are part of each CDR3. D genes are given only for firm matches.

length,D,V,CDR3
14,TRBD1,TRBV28,CASSWDRGTDTQYF
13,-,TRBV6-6,CASSYLGSYGYTF
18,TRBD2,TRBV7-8,CASSQIPTSGGGTDTQYF
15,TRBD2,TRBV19,CASSITSGVYNEQFF
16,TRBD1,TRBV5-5,CASSWPAGGLDTKAFF
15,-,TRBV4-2,CASSQEVNTVTPQHF
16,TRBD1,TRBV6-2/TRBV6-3,CASRQVLRTGNTEAFF
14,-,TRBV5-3,CARSSDPETKGAFF
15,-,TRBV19,CASTDLLDGGYTQYF
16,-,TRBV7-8,CASSLASGTSYNEQFF
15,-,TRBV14,CASSQLGGSGETQYF
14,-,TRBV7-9,CASSSTGRNQPQHF
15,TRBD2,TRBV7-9,CASTSPSGGFNEQFF
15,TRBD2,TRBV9,CASYPYGGGNNEQFF
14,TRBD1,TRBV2,CASSEDRGRNEQFF
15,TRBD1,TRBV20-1,CSARVRDRGTGELFF
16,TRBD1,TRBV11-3,CASSPRDSENTGELFF
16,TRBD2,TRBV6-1,CANSKTSGGSYNEQFF
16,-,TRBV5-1,CASSLAGAGAVTEAFF
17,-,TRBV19,CASSIDLPGSSTGELFF
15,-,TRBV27,CASSLHDPVAGELFF
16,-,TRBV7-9,CASSLGGLRGYTEAFF
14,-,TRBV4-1,CASSGARLFHEQYF
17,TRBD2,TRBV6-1,CASSEKAGTSALNEQFF